The source of this T cell receptor beta chain is a study of shared clonotypes between healthy human individuals. Terminally differentiated effector memory CD45RA+ cells were left out of the naive CD8 fraction, which was CD45RO-negative and positively selected for CCR7. The data were produced by immunoSEQ multiplex PCR, yet TCRdb's version contains in-frame clones alone and is incomplete. The sample lists around 2,000,000 clones, 85% to 95% occurring once. Trimming cost V 8 bases and J 0 bases, with 8 bases left between them. This CDR3 comprises 12 residues. The germline V gene encodes CDR1 MNHNS and CDR2 SASEGT.

The chain carries TRBV6-1 and TRBJ2-7; no reliable D call. The receptor was derived from a man aged 18-30 years in good health. The sequenced sample was naive CD8+ T cells sorted from blood. This chain's CDR3 is CASGFSSYEQYF. CDR3 nucleotide sequence: TGTGCCAGCGGCTTCAGCTCCTACGAGCAGTACTTC.